This T cell receptor (beta chain) was profiled in a study of response to subunit inactivated influenza vaccine. Findings of the study overall: The study's authors posited that every seasonal influenza vaccination enlists few new T cells.

In its sample, this clonotype was seen a few times. Its antigen remains unknown. One entry per CDR3 protein results from TCRdb running MiXCR on the RT-PCR reads. The data contain 650,000 to 850,000 distinct CDR3 sequences, approximately 15% of them singletons. The V gene end was trimmed by 1 base and the J gene end by 5 bases; junction bases not matched to a gene: 5. CDR3 length: 15 amino acids. The germline CDR1 and CDR2 sequences are SGHRS and YFSETQ. V is TRBV5-1 and J is TRBJ2-3; 9 bases fit TRBD1. Sequencing was performed on PBMCs from blood, taken around 14 days before vaccination. The TCR originated in a man aged 50 to 59 who received an inactivated influenza vaccine. The CDR3 DNA reads TGCGCCAGCAGCTTGACTGGGACAGGGAAAGATACGCAGTATTTT. Encoded protein: CASSLTGTGKDTQYF.